This T cell receptor beta chain was documented in a study of long-term antiretroviral therapy in people with HIV. General study findings and limits: With ART, diversity went up but was still lower than in transplant donor controls.

As to this clone: Its cognate antigen is unknown.

The CDR3 runs 15 residues. Germline V gene lookup returns CDR1 SGHAT and CDR2 FQNNGV. J was trimmed by 9 bases and V by 0 bases; bases with no gene match: 7. Investigators performed immunoSEQ version v3.0 at survey level. The method was immunoSEQ multiplex PCR; TCRdb's version includes in-frame clones alone and lacks a portion of them. The sample has some 19,000 clones, roughly 79% seen once. This rearrangement joins TRBV11-2 to TRBJ2-1; 8 bases are shared with TRBD2. The source was unsorted PBMCs, collected 2.2 years after starting antiretroviral therapy. The sequence was obtained from a man aged 45-65 years with HIV. CDR3 coding DNA: TGTGCCAGCAGCTTAGACCCAGCGGGGGACGTTGAGCAGTTCTTC. It codes for CASSLDPAGDVEQFF. Variable domain in full (rest from reference TRBV11-2 and TRBJ2-1): EAGVAQSPRYKIIEKRQSVAFWCNPISGHATLYWYQQILGQGPKLLIQFQNNGVVDDSQLPKDRFSAERLKGVDSTLKIQPAKLEDSAVYLCASSLDPAGDVEQFFGPGTRLTVL.